The entry below gives a single TCR beta chain sequence along with its context. The target antigen is unknown. These data are taken from a study of cytomegalovirus exposure and HLA in healthy donors. Study overall: Approximately 85 million unique TCRs from HLA-typed donors made up an early data release. Study-level results: Rare TCR sequences predominated, though certain public TCRs were found in many donors.

V was pared by 7 bases and J by 0 bases, with 19 bases between. Germline V CDR1 and CDR2: SGHAT, FQNNGV. CDR3 length: 17 amino acids. This PCR relied on a set of 60 Vbeta primers and 13 Jbeta primers. Repertoires were generated with immunoSEQ multiplex PCR, while TCRdb's copy carries only in-frame clones and drops some. The table includes 65,000 to 95,000 clones, about three quarters detected once. The source of this sequence is a male donor in good health and CMV-seropositive. The chain is built from TRBV11-2 and TRBJ2-1; no clear D. The specimen was PBMCs. DNA of the CDR3: TGTGCCAGCATCCTTTATCCGATTCCAGTCTCCTACAATGAGCAGTTCTTC. This encodes CASILYPIPVSYNEQFF. The complete variable domain, with remaining parts taken from reference TRBV11-2 and TRBJ2-1, reads EAGVAQSPRYKIIEKRQSVAFWCNPISGHATLYWYQQILGQGPKLLIQFQNNGVVDDSQLPKDRFSAERLKGVDSTLKIQPAKLEDSAVYLCASILYPIPVSYNEQFFGPGTRLTVL.